This T cell receptor (beta chain) is from a study of T cells in localized non-small cell lung cancer (TCRdb year 2020). About the investigation overall: The study analyzed T cell repertoires of about 230 early-stage NSCLC patients, comparing tumors and uninvolved tumor-adjacent lungs. A mean age of roughly 64 years was recorded for the NSCLC patients, of whom around 140 were male and about 100 were female. The cohort consisted of 200 to 300 treatment-naive NSCLC patients whose localized lung tumors had been resected.

For CDR1 and CDR2, the germline V gene lists SGDLS and YYNGEE. The CDR3 sequence holds 14 residues, the cysteine and phenylalanine included. Kept here is only the CDR3 DNA, which spans 42 bases and is read in frame from base 1. The junction carries 17 bases between V and J, which are trimmed by 4 bases and 9 bases respectively. At diagnosis, peripheral blood, uninvolved tumor-adjacent lung and tumor were collected and stored as a combination of fresh-frozen and FFPE material. Blood samples were analyzed as peripheral blood mononuclear cells for TCR repertoire profiling. What the work shows at the level of the full study, not this receptor alone: The highest T cell clonality was observed in uninvolved tumor-adjacent lung, where clonality exceeded that of tumor, suggesting that antigenic responses were more focused in uninvolved tumor-adjacent lung. Because multi-region sequencing of the tumors was not done, intratumor heterogeneity could not be ruled out. Of the top 100 tumor clones, a median of 57 were detected in paired uninvolved adjacent lung; roughly 29 were also among that lung's top 100. Since the design was exploratory, TCR variables were selected using unadjusted p-values with no false-discovery rate correction. Longer overall survival was associated with higher T cell density in blood, whereas shorter survival was associated with higher clonality in adjacent lung.

This clone was observed a single time. There is no known antigen for this receptor. No base-level quality is on record; no much larger clone is a single base apart. TCR beta CDR3 regions were sequenced from DNA using the immunoSEQ Assay. For the original study's pipeline: T cell density was computed as TCR beta template counts normalized to usable DNA estimated by amplifying housekeeping genes. Richness was estimated using the preseqR package, with extrapolation to 400,000 templates for PBMC samples and to 120,000 templates for tissue samples. Clonality was calculated as one minus Pielou's evenness. Tissue-enriched TCRs were identified by differential abundance testing using productive amino-acid clonotypes, minimum total count 5 and alpha 0.1. Repertoire overlap between compartments was quantified with the Jaccard Index and Morisita Overlap Index. GLIPH clustered TCR beta CDR3s with public tetramer-defined viral CDR3s; viral motifs required at least three viral sequences plus V-gene enrichment. Sourced from immuneACCESS, this table was stored by TCRdb with only in-frame sequences that have V and J called. A share of the clones is absent; for the studies checked, an unresolved V gene accounts for under half, and the remainder has no known explanation. The V and J calls and the clone size are those of that table, but D and trimming were determined from the DNA. Present in this sample are 100,000 to 150,000 clones, roughly nine tenths of which were seen just once. The ten largest clones capture around 1.7% of the sample.

Sample: peripheral blood, taken before any cancer treatment. The rearrangement joined TRBV9 to TRBJ1-5; the D gene is perhaps TRBD1, on 5 matching bases. This receptor was identified in a female donor over 55 with stage I lung adenocarcinoma. CDR3 sequence: CASSPTAGTWPQHF. In nucleotide form, the sequence is TGTGCCAGCAGCCCAACCGCCGGGACCTGGCCCCAGCATTTT.